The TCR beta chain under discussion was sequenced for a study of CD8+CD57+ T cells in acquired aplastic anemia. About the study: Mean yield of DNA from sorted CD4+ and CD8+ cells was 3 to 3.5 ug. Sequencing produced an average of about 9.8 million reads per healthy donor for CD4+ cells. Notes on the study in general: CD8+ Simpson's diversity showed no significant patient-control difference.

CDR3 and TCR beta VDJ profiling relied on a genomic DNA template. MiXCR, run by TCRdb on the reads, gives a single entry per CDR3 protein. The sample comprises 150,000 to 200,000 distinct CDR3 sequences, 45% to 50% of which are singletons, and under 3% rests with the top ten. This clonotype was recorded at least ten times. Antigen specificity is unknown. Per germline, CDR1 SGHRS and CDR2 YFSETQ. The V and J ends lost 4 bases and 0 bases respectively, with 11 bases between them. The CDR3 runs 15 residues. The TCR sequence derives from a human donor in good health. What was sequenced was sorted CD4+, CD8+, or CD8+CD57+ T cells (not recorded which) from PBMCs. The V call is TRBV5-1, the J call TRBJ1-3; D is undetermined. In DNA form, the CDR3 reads TGCGCCAGCAGCGTACCCCTGAGCTCTGGAAACACCATATATTTT. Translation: CASSVPLSSGNTIYF.